Below are 28 T cell receptor beta chains sequenced from a single sample in a study of T-cell memory formation after mild COVID-19. In TCRdb, the 5' RACE reads were re-called with MiXCR into one record per CDR3 protein. Here the sample spans hundreds of thousands of distinct CDR3 sequences, 20% being singletons. The sequenced sample consisted of PBMCs or a T cell subset sorted from them (not recorded which). The receptor set was obtained from an adult woman who had mild COVID-19 (a few samples of this study predate the infection). Cell type and time point are not known.

The sample holds many counts of this clonotype. The chain employs TRBV20-1 and TRBJ2-5; possibly TRBD2 for D (6 bases). CDR3 length: 14 residues. Deletions cut 6 bases from V and 5 bases from J, with 19 bases between. Germline V CDR1 and CDR2: DFQATT, SNEGSKA (reference sequence). CDR3 nucleotides: TGCAGTGCAATAAAGGGAGGAGGCGGCGAGACCCAGTACTTC. It encodes CSAIKGGGGETQYF.

At least ten counts were recorded for this clonotype. The chain joins TRBV6-5 to TRBJ1-2; TRBD1 aligns across 9 bases. Looked up from germline, CDR1 is MNHEY and CDR2 is SVGAGI. Germline trimming cut 4 bases from V and 1 base from J; bases unmatched to any gene: 4. The CDR3 has 15 amino acids. CDR3 bases: TGTGCCAGCAGTTCCCGGGACAGGGTTAACTATGGCTACACCTTC. Protein product: CASSSRDRVNYGYTF.

This clonotype was found a few times. The rearrangement links TRBV7-9 to TRBJ2-7, with 11 bases fitting TRBD1. The V gene's germline CDR1 is SEHNR and CDR2 FQNEAQ (reference sequence). This CDR3 is built from 15 residues. With 4 bases clipped from V and 3 bases from J, the junction kept 5 bases outside the gene matches. The CDR3: CASSSGQGANYEQYF. CDR3 DNA: TGTGCCAGCAGCTCCGGACAGGGGGCTAACTACGAGCAGTACTTC. Complete variable domain (other parts from reference TRBV7-9 and TRBJ2-7): DTGVSQNPRHKITKRGQNVTFRCDPISEHNRLYWYRQTLGQGPEFLTYFQNEAQLEKSRLLSDRFSAERPKGSFSTLEIQRTEQGDSAMYLCASSSGQGANYEQYFGPGTRLTVT.

The chain links TRBV7-8 to TRBJ2-3; D is perhaps TRBD1 or TRBD2 (6 bases each). V was shortened by 0 bases and J by 4 bases, with 11 bases between the two germline ends. CDR3 size: 15 residues. In germline, CDR1 is SGHVS, CDR2 FQNEAQ. CDR3 DNA sequence: TGTGCCAGCAGCTTAGCAGGGGGGTACGCAGATACGCAGTATTTT. Protein: CASSLAGGYADTQYF. The full variable domain, its missing parts supplied by reference TRBV7-8 and TRBJ2-3, is GAGVSQSPRYKVAKRGQDVALRCDPISGHVSLFWYQQALGQGPEFLTYFQNEAQLDKSGLPSDRFFAERPEGSVSTLKIQRTQQEDSAVYLCASSLAGGYADTQYFGPGTRLTVL.

The CDR3, as DNA: TGTGCCAGCAGCTTAACAGGCCTCTCTGAAGCTTTCTTT. It translates to CASSLTGLSEAFF. The rearrangement uses TRBV7-9 and TRBJ1-1, with D possibly being TRBD1 (5 bases). Germline assignment: CDR1 SEHNR and CDR2 FQNEAQ (reference sequence). V was trimmed by 2 bases and J by 6 bases, leaving 10 bases between them. The CDR3 totals 13 residues.

This clonotype showed up just a few times. V and J are TRBV7-9 and TRBJ2-7; D is possibly TRBD1 (5 bases). V was cut by 8 bases and J by 0 bases, with 8 bases left in between. In germline, CDR1 is SEHNR, CDR2 FQNEAQ (reference sequence). This CDR3 has 12 amino acids. The CDR3 spells CASGHTSYEQYF. CDR3 bases: TGTGCCAGCGGACACACCTCCTACGAGCAGTACTTC.

This clonotype was seen more than once but under ten times. The chain recombines TRBV19 with TRBJ2-6, with D maybe TRBD1 (6 bases). Germline V lookup: CDR1 LNHDA, CDR2 SQIVND (reference sequence). Trimming left V 5 bases short and J 4 bases short, with 12 bases between. This CDR3 comprises 15 residues. In DNA form, the CDR3 reads TGTGCCAGTAGTTTCAGGGGTTCCGGGGCCAACGTCCTGACTTTC. Its protein is CASSFRGSGANVLTF. Full variable domain (rest looked up from reference TRBV19 and TRBJ2-6): DGGITQSPKYLFRKEGQNVTLSCEQNLNHDAMYWYRQDPGQGLRLIYYSQIVNDFQKGDIAEGYSVSREKKESFPLTVTSAQKNPTAFYLCASSFRGSGANVLTFGAGSRLTVL.

This clonotype turned up a few times. This chain uses TRBV7-9 with TRBJ1-1, with D possibly TRBD1 on 5 matching bases. Deletions cut 4 bases from V and 8 bases from J, with 11 bases between. The germline gives CDR1 SEHNR, CDR2 FQNEAQ (reference sequence). This CDR3 spans 12 amino acids. The CDR3 region is CASSSGGNEAFF. DNA for the CDR3: TGTGCCAGCAGCTCCGGGGGGAACGAAGCTTTCTTT.

This clonotype was counted between two and nine times. The chain recombines TRBV12-3 or TRBV12-4 with TRBJ1-2; D might be TRBD1 (5 bases). This CDR3 comprises 18 residues. The germline V and J ends were trimmed by 3 bases and 2 bases, with 22 bases remaining between them. CDR3: CASSFSSLGDAVNYGYTF. The CDR3 DNA reads as TGTGCCAGCAGTTTTTCTTCCCTAGGGGATGCAGTAAACTATGGCTACACCTTC.

This clonotype was detected a few times. The V gene is TRBV5-1, the J gene TRBJ1-6; 7 bases map to TRBD1. V shed 4 bases, J shed 4 bases, and the junction held 5 bases outside the gene matches. The CDR3 spans 15 residues. CDR1 SGHRS and CDR2 YFSETQ come from the germline V gene. The CDR3 nucleotides are TGCGCCAGCAGCCTTGGGACAGATTATAATTCACCCCTCCACTTT. Encoded protein: CASSLGTDYNSPLHF.

This clonotype appeared a few times. The chain links TRBV7-2 to TRBJ1-1; D uncertain. Trimming left V 6 bases short and J 0 bases short, with 14 bases between. The CDR3 runs to 15 residues. Germline V gene data show CDR1 as SGHTA and CDR2 as FQGNSA. The CDR3 loop is CASRLGAQLNTEAFF. For the CDR3, the DNA is TGTGCCAGCAGGCTGGGCGCACAATTGAACACTGAAGCTTTCTTT.

The genes are TRBV29-1 and TRBJ2-1; TRBD2 agrees at 9 bases. With V trimmed by 5 bases and J by 6 bases, 11 bases remained unmatched. Germline lookup yields CDR1 SQVTM and CDR2 ANQGSEA. This CDR3 comprises 15 residues. CDR3 protein: CSVWFGGRASNEQFF. For the CDR3, the DNA is TGCAGCGTTTGGTTCGGCGGGAGGGCTAGCAATGAGCAGTTCTTC.

The chain has TRBV19 and TRBJ2-3; a possible D gene is TRBD1 (6 bases). Trimming shortened V by 5 bases and J by 6 bases, and 15 bases separated the two germline ends. CDR3 length: 14 residues. The V gene's germline CDR1 is LNHDA and CDR2 SQIVND (reference sequence). The CDR3 reads CASSRAGAWDTQYF. The CDR3 bases are TGTGCCAGTAGTCGGGCAGGGGCTTGGGATACGCAGTATTTT.

This clonotype was detected a few times. The chain couples TRBV4-1 to TRBJ2-3; D unclear. V was shortened by 4 bases and J by 4 bases, with 21 bases between the two germline ends. Germline lookup yields CDR1 MGHRA and CDR2 YSYEKL. The CDR3 runs 17 residues. The CDR3 region is CASSPSARLPSADTQYF. The CDR3 DNA is TGCGCCAGCAGCCCTTCGGCCCGACTGCCCAGCGCAGATACGCAGTATTTT.

In this sample, this clonotype turned up a few times. This sequence joins TRBV20-1 and TRBJ2-5; D not resolved. The CDR3 totals 16 residues. Germline CDR1 reads DFQATT; CDR2 reads SNEGSKA (reference sequence). The V end lost 3 bases, the J end lost 7 bases, and 24 bases lay between the germline ends. The CDR3, as DNA: TGCAGTGCTAGGATATTGGGTACCTCCCCATCAGGGACCCAGTACTTC. It codes for CSARILGTSPSGTQYF.

This clonotype has just a few counts. The rearrangement links TRBV7-3 to TRBJ1-5; D unclear. Germline CDR1 SGHTA, CDR2 FQGTGA. Between the trimmed V and J ends, which lost 6 bases and 11 bases, there was a span of 23 bases. This CDR3 contains 15 residues. CDR3 protein: CASRCCAPFQWAQHF. CDR3 sequence (DNA): TGTGCCAGCAGGTGTTGCGCCCCTTTCCAATGGGCCCAGCATTTT. The full variable domain, rest sourced from reference TRBV7-3 and TRBJ1-5, is GAGVSQTPSNKVTEKGKYVELRCDPISGHTALYWYRQSLGQGPEFLIYFQGTGAADDSGLPNDRFFAVRPEGSVSTLKIQRTERGDSAVYLCASRCCAPFQWAQHFGDGTRLSIL.

The chain combines TRBV7-3 with TRBJ2-5, with 13 bases identical to TRBD2. Looked up from germline, CDR1 is SGHTA and CDR2 is FQGTGA. The CDR3 has 15 residues. J was trimmed by 5 bases and V by 3 bases; bases with no gene match: 3. The CDR3 region is CASSFTSGRGETQYF. Written as DNA, the CDR3 is TGTGCCAGCAGCTTTACTAGCGGGAGGGGGGAGACCCAGTACTTC.

The rearrangement uses TRBV7-2 and TRBJ2-3; D not resolved. With 1 base removed from V and 2 bases from J, the gap between germline ends came to 7 bases. This CDR3 is built from 14 residues. Germline-derived CDR1 and CDR2 are SGHTA and FQGNSA. The CDR3 here is CASSLVLDTDTQYF. CDR3 coding DNA: TGTGCCAGCAGCTTAGTCCTAGACACAGATACGCAGTATTTT.

The rearrangement links TRBV29-1 to TRBJ1-2, with D uncertain. Trimming stripped 4 bases from V and 7 bases from J, with 13 bases between. The germline gives CDR1 SQVTM, CDR2 ANQGSEA. This CDR3 region has 12 residues. The CDR3 protein is CSVARPSGGYTF. As DNA, the CDR3 is TGCAGCGTTGCCCGCCCGAGTGGTGGCTACACCTTC.

The chain uses TRBV4-1 and TRBJ2-1; TRBD2 matches at 13 bases. Germline-derived CDR1 and CDR2 are MGHRA and YSYEKL. Losses at the gene ends were 5 bases for V and 4 bases for J; bases not matched to a gene: 5. This CDR3 has 16 residues. CDR3 nucleotide sequence: TGCGCCAGCAGCAAGACTAGCGGGGGGCGATACAATGAGCAGTTCTTC. Encoded protein: CASSKTSGGRYNEQFF.

This sequence joins TRBV6-1 and TRBJ2-1; 12 bases are shared with TRBD1. The CDR3 length is 15 residues. The ends lost 2 bases at V and 9 bases at J; junction bases unmatched: 5. Germline assignment: CDR1 MNHNS and CDR2 SASEGT. The CDR3 region has the DNA TGTGCCAGCAGTGAAAGGGACAGGGGGCTTGGTGAGCAGTTCTTC. Protein sequence: CASSERDRGLGEQFF.

This clonotype was detected many times. The J gene is TRBJ1-6, the V gene TRBV6-6; 8 nucleotides match TRBD1. V was pared by 8 bases and J by 7 bases, with 10 bases of the junction left unmatched. Germline V gene lookup returns CDR1 MNHNY and CDR2 SVGAGI (reference sequence). The CDR3 is 15 residues long. The CDR3 DNA reads as TGTGCCAGCGTGGGGACAGGAGGAAGGAATTCACCCCTCCACTTT. This codes for CASVGTGGRNSPLHF.

The chain carries TRBV4-2 and TRBJ2-1, with 11 positions matching TRBD2. V lost 3 bases, J lost 0 bases, and 19 bases stayed unmatched. Germline-derived CDR1 and CDR2 are LGHNA and YNFKEQ. The CDR3 has 22 residues. CDR3 protein: CASSHPPPEFLTSGDSYNEQFF. The CDR3 DNA reads TGTGCCAGCAGCCATCCCCCTCCGGAATTTTTGACTAGCGGGGACTCCTACAATGAGCAGTTCTTC.

This clonotype appeared a few times. As DNA, the CDR3 is TGTGCCAGCAGCGTAGCCCCGGATACAGATACGCAGTATTTT. Translation: CASSVAPDTDTQYF. This chain uses TRBV9 with TRBJ2-3; D is uncertain. This CDR3 has 14 amino acids. V was pared by 0 bases and J by 3 bases, with 8 bases between. The V gene's germline CDR1 is SGDLS and CDR2 YYNGEE.

The chain has TRBV7-9 and TRBJ1-4, with unresolved D. Germline V gives CDR1 SEHNR, CDR2 FQNEAQ (reference sequence). This CDR3 region has 11 residues. The V gene lost 7 bases and the J gene lost 8 bases, with 8 bases spanning the gap. DNA of the CDR3: TGTGCCAGCACCCGAGGGGAAAAACTGTTTTTT. Encoded protein: CASTRGEKLFF.

This clonotype has just a few counts. The chain couples TRBV18 to TRBJ1-3, with 9 bases aligning to TRBD1. The ends lost 1 base at V and 2 bases at J; junction bases unmatched: 6. The CDR3 loop spans 17 amino acids. CDR1 is KGHSH, CDR2 LQKENI, per germline. CDR3 sequence (DNA): TGTGCCAGCTCACCACAGCTGGACAGGGGCGCTGGAAACACCATATATTTT. Its translation is CASSPQLDRGAGNTIYF.

This clonotype has more than one count but fewer than ten. This chain links TRBV5-1 with TRBJ1-2; possibly TRBD1 for D (5 bases). The V gene's germline CDR1 is SGHRS and CDR2 YFSETQ. Trimming shortened V by 4 bases and J by 8 bases, and 18 bases separated the two germline ends. The CDR3 sequence is 14 residues long. CDR3 in amino acids: CASSRYDAGGGYTF. CDR3 bases: TGCGCCAGCAGCAGGTACGACGCCGGGGGAGGCTACACCTTC.

The chain carries TRBV7-9 and TRBJ2-7; no firm D call. Trimming took off 8 bases at V and 3 bases at J, with 8 bases between the two ends. Per germline, CDR1 SEHNR and CDR2 FQNEAQ (reference sequence). CDR3 size: 11 residues. The CDR3 nucleotides read TGTGCCAGCCAACTTCACTACGAGCAGTACTTC. As protein: CASQLHYEQYF. The complete variable domain, with remaining parts taken from reference TRBV7-9 and TRBJ2-7, reads DTGVSQNPRHKITKRGQNVTFRCDPISEHNRLYWYRQTLGQGPEFLTYFQNEAQLEKSRLLSDRFSAERPKGSFSTLEIQRTEQGDSAMYLCASQLHYEQYFGPGTRLTVT.